This T cell receptor (beta chain) derives from a study of cytomegalovirus exposure and HLA in healthy donors. As for this clone: The antigen is unknown.

Donors were nominally healthy when sampled, though unrecorded immune exposures were likely. The V gene's germline CDR1 is LNHDA and CDR2 SQIVND (reference sequence). This CDR3 spans 14 amino acids. The V end was cut by 3 bases, the J end by 7 bases, with 13 bases between. Overall study findings and caveats: Within an earlier analysis, most TCR beta V segments proved productive either about 87% or about 30% of the time.

Vbeta (60) and Jbeta (13) primers were used in the PCR. Here immunoSEQ multiplex PCR was the method, and the copy in TCRdb shows in-frame clones only, minus some. The sample records around 170,000 clones, around three quarters being singletons. This clonotype originated in a man aged 40-49 years in good health and CMV-seronegative. The sequenced material came from PBMCs. The chain links TRBV19 to TRBJ1-5; possible D gene TRBD1, 5 bases. The CDR3, as DNA: TGTGCCAGTAGTATTTACGACAGCCGACAGCCCCAGCATTTT. The encoded protein is CASSIYDSRQPQHF.